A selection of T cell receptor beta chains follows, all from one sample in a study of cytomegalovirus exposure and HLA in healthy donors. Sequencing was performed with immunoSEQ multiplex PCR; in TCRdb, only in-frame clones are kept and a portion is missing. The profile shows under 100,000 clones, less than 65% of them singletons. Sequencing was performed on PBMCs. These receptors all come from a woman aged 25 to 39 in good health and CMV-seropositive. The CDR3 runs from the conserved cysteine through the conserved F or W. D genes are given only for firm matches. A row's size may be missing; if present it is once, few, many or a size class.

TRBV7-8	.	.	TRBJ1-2	CASSLTGPSYGYTF	TGTGCCAGCAGCTTAACAGGGCCCTCCTATGGCTACACCTTC
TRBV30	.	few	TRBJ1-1	CAWSLASTEAFF	TGTGCCTGGAGCCTTGCGAGCACTGAAGCTTTCTTT
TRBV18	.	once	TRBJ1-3	CASSDTSSGNTIYF	TGTGCCAGTTCGGACACCAGCTCTGGAAACACCATATATTTT
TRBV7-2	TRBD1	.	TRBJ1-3	CASSNRGRMTGNTIYF	TGTGCCAGCAGTAACAGGGGGAGGATGACCGGAAACACCATATATTTT
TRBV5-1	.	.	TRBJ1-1	CASSLRAGVNTEAFF	TGCGCCAGCAGCTTGAGAGCGGGGGTGAACACTGAAGCTTTCTTT
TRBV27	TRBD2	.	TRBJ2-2	CASKRGTGTVTGELFF	TGTGCCAGCAAGCGGGGGACCGGGACTGTGACCGGGGAGCTGTTTTTT
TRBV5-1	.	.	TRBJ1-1	CASSFSQTMNTEAFF	TGCGCCAGCAGCTTTTCACAGACGATGAACACTGAAGCTTTCTTT
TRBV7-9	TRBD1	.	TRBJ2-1	CASSAGTGAYNEQFF	TGTGCCAGCAGCGCCGGGACAGGGGCATACAATGAGCAGTTCTTC
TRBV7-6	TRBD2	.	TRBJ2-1	CASSLLAGGSYNEQFF	TGTGCCAGCAGCTTACTAGCGGGGGGCTCCTACAATGAGCAGTTCTTC
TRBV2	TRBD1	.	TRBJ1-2	CASSHKRTGSGYTF	TGTGCCAGCAGTCACAAGAGGACAGGGAGTGGCTACACCTTC
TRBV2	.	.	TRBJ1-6	CASKPSSRDHLHF	TGTGCCAGTAAACCCTCTTCGCGTGATCACCTCCACTTT
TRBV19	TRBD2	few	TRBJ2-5	CASSLAGPGRWTQYF	TGTGCCAGTAGCCTAGCGGGGCCCGGTCGTTGGACCCAGTACTTC
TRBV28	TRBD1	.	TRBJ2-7	CASKTGGAYEQYF	TGTGCCAGCAAAACAGGGGGCGCCTACGAGCAGTACTTC
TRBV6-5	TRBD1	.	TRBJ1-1	CASREQGGRGTEAFF	TGTGCCAGCAGGGAACAGGGGGGACGAGGCACTGAAGCTTTCTTT
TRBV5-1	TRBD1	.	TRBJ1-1	CASSVGQGASLNTEAFF	TGCGCCAGCAGCGTTGGACAGGGGGCGAGTTTGAACACTGAAGCTTTCTTT
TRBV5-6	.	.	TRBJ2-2	CASSHRGQAYTGELFF	TGTGCCAGCAGCCACCGAGGGCAGGCCTACACCGGGGAGCTGTTTTTT
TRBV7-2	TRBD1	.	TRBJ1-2	CASSLGTGVNYGYTF	TGTGCCAGCAGCTTAGGGACAGGGGTTAACTATGGCTACACCTTC
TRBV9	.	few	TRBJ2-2	CASTPGHVIGELFF	TGTGCCAGCACCCCGGGACACGTTATCGGGGAGCTGTTTTTT
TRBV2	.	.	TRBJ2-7	CASSRATSLEQYF	TGTGCCAGCAGTAGAGCAACTTCCCTTGAGCAGTACTTC